Presented here are 4 T cell receptor beta chains from one specimen sequenced in a study of blood T cell repertoires in COVID-19. Repertoires were generated with immunoSEQ multiplex PCR, while TCRdb's copy carries only in-frame clones and drops some. The sample lists about 270,000 clones; 82% were seen once. The sample was peripheral blood. These receptors all come from a woman aged 18-29 years with acute or convalescent COVID-19.

The rearrangement joins TRBV14 to TRBJ2-1; 7 bases fit TRBD2. The CDR3 runs to 14 residues. The V gene's germline CDR1 is SGHDN and CDR2 FVKESK. V was clipped by 2 bases and J by 9 bases; unmatched bases: 7. CDR3 protein: CASSQWRETGEQFF. CDR3 nucleotide sequence: TGTGCCAGCAGCCAATGGCGGGAGACCGGTGAGCAGTTCTTC.

A single count supports this clone. V is TRBV19 and J is TRBJ1-1; D is undetermined. V was pared by 3 bases and J by 0 bases, with 5 bases between. The CDR3 is 13 amino acids. Germline V gene lookup returns CDR1 LNHDA and CDR2 SQIVND (reference sequence). For the CDR3, the DNA is TGTGCCAGTAGTATCTCCCTGAACACTGAAGCTTTCTTT. Translated: CASSISLNTEAFF.

This rearrangement joins TRBV5-1 to TRBJ1-5; D is unclear. CDR1 and CDR2 (germline): SGHRS, YFSETQ. Trimming pared 0 bases from V and 7 bases from J, leaving 11 bases between. The CDR3 has 14 amino acids. CDR3 nucleotides: TGCGCCAGCAGCTTGGGAGGGCTCGGGCAGCCCCAGCATTTT. Translated, it gives CASSLGGLGQPQHF.

V usage is TRBV5-1 and J usage is TRBJ1-2; the D gene is possibly TRBD1 (6 bases). V lost 2 bases, J lost 2 bases, and 10 bases lay in between. The CDR3 totals 14 residues. CDR1 is SGHRS and CDR2 is YFSETQ in the germline V gene. The CDR3 region is CASSFSGENYGYTF. The CDR3 region has the DNA TGCGCCAGCAGCTTCTCAGGGGAGAACTATGGCTACACCTTC. Based on the CDR3 plus reference TRBV5-1 and TRBJ1-2, the full variable domain is KAGVTQTPRYLIKTRGQQVTLSCSPISGHRSVSWYQQTPGQGLQFLFEYFSETQRNKGNFPGRFSGRQFSNSRSEMNVSTLELGDSALYLCASSFSGENYGYTFGSGTRLTVV.